The 21 T cell receptor beta chains below come from one sample, sequenced in a study of cytomegalovirus exposure and HLA in healthy donors. PCR used 60 Vbeta primers and 13 Jbeta primers. The protocol was immunoSEQ multiplex PCR, while the TCRdb copy is restricted to in-frame clones and leaves out a portion. The sample has 60,000 to 70,000 clones; 80% to 90% are singletons. The sequencing sample was made of PBMCs. These TCRs come from a woman in her 30s in good health and CMV-seronegative.

The CDR3, as DNA: TGTGCCAGCAGCCGCCGGGACAGGTGGGGCGATGAGCAGTTCTTC. Its protein is CASSRRDRWGDEQFF. The chain is built from TRBV7-6 and TRBJ2-1; the match to TRBD1 covers 8 bases. The germline V gene has CDR1 SGHVS and CDR2 FNYEAQ. V dropped 5 bases and J dropped 8; count of bases not matched to a gene: 11. The length of the CDR3 is 15 residues.

V gene TRBV4-2 combines with J gene TRBJ2-1; 8 nucleotides match TRBD2. Trimming cost V 4 bases and J 1 base; bases outside gene matches: 15. CDR1 and CDR2 (germline): LGHNA, YNFKEQ. The CDR3 contains 19 residues. The CDR3 reads CASSPRGGAGGPSYNEQFF. CDR3 in DNA: TGTGCCAGCAGCCCCCGGGGGGGGGCGGGGGGCCCGTCCTACAATGAGCAGTTCTTC.

The chain carries TRBV19 and TRBJ1-1; a weak D match, TRBD1 (6 bases). The CDR3 covers 15 residues. Germline assignment: CDR1 LNHDA and CDR2 SQIVND (reference sequence). Trimming took off 5 bases at V and 1 base at J, with 14 bases between the two ends. CDR3 sequence reads: CASSPKTGRNTEAFF. CDR3 coding DNA: TGTGCCAGTAGTCCCAAGACAGGAAGGAACACTGAAGCTTTCTTT.

The rearrangement links TRBV18 to TRBJ1-5, with 7 bases fitting TRBD1. CDR1 KGHSH and CDR2 LQKENI come from the germline V gene. The junction had 7 bases not matched to a gene; V was cut back by 2 bases and J by 3 bases. The CDR3 runs 16 residues. The CDR3 reads CASSPNAGTDNQPQHF. CDR3 DNA: TGTGCCAGCTCACCAAACGCGGGGACAGACAATCAGCCCCAGCATTTT.

This chain uses TRBV15 with TRBJ2-5; 7 bases align to TRBD1. The CDR3 sequence is 15 residues long. With 1 base clipped from V and 0 bases from J, the junction kept 2 bases outside the gene matches. CDR1 is LNHNV and CDR2 is YYDKDF in the germline V gene (reference sequence). Written as DNA, the CDR3 is TGTGCCACCAGCAGAGGTCAGGGGGACCAAGAGACCCAGTACTTC. Protein: CATSRGQGDQETQYF.

The CDR3 is CASSGWTGRNYGYTF. CDR3 nucleotides: TGTGCCAGCAGCGGCTGGACAGGACGTAACTATGGCTACACCTTC. The chain couples TRBV5-8 to TRBJ1-2; 7 nucleotides match TRBD1. Germline V gene lookup returns CDR1 SGHTS and CDR2 YDEGEE. CDR3 size: 15 residues. V was pared by 4 bases and J by 1 base, with 7 bases of the junction left unmatched.

In this sample, this clone turned up a few times. The rearrangement joins TRBV10-1 to TRBJ2-2, with D uncertain. The CDR3 has 10 residues. Trimming pared 9 bases from V and 5 bases from J, leaving 4 bases between. CDR1 is WNHNN, CDR2 SYGVQD, per germline (reference sequence). DNA for the CDR3: TGCGCCAGAGCGACCGGGGAGCTGTTTTTT. This translates into CARATGELFF.

V usage is TRBV5-1 and J usage is TRBJ2-1, with 8 bases aligning to TRBD1. The CDR3 consists of 17 residues. The J segment lost 0 bases and the V segment lost 4 bases, leaving 9 bases of the junction unmatched. Per the germline V gene, CDR1 is SGHRS and CDR2 is YFSETQ. The CDR3 sequence is CASSTAGGLGSYNEQFF. CDR3 coding DNA: TGCGCCAGCAGCACCGCAGGGGGCCTAGGCTCCTACAATGAGCAGTTCTTC.

CDR3 coding DNA: TGTGCCAGCAGTGAAGCAAGAGGGTCTGGCAATCAGCCCCAGCATTTT. Translating gives CASSEARGSGNQPQHF. The chain uses TRBV6-1 and TRBJ1-5; D unclear. V lost 0 bases and J 2 bases, leaving 11 bases between the germline ends. Germline CDR1 is MNHNS and CDR2 is SASEGT. The CDR3 is made up of 16 amino acids.

This rearrangement joins TRBV19 to TRBJ1-5; the D gene is possibly TRBD1 (6 bases). The ends were cut back, 5 bases at V and 2 bases at J, with 13 bases in the middle. Germline CDR1 is LNHDA and CDR2 is SQIVND (reference sequence). The CDR3 contains 15 residues. CDR3 nucleotides: TGTGCCAGTAGTTCGGGGGAGGGGGGCAATCAGCCCCAGCATTTT. This translates into CASSSGEGGNQPQHF. The full variable domain, its missing parts supplied by reference TRBV19 and TRBJ1-5, is DGGITQSPKYLFRKEGQNVTLSCEQNLNHDAMYWYRQDPGQGLRLIYYSQIVNDFQKGDIAEGYSVSREKKESFPLTVTSAQKNPTAFYLCASSSGEGGNQPQHFGDGTRLSIL.

This clone was found once. J is TRBJ1-2 and V is TRBV28; D unclear. V was clipped by 6 bases and J by 5 bases, with 19 bases between them. CDR1 is MDHEN, CDR2 SYDVKM, per germline. The CDR3 is made up of 15 amino acids. The CDR3 spells CASSRDVSGGYGYTF. DNA for the CDR3: TGTGCCAGCAGCCGTGACGTCTCCGGCGGGTATGGCTACACCTTC.

This clone was observed a single time. The gene calls are TRBV19 and TRBJ1-1, with D maybe TRBD1 (6 bases). Germline V gene data show CDR1 as LNHDA and CDR2 as SQIVND (reference sequence). With 5 bases removed from V and 5 bases from J, the gap between germline ends came to 12 bases. The CDR3 is 13 amino acids. The CDR3 loop reads CASSPSTGTEAFF. CDR3 DNA: TGTGCCAGTAGTCCCTCTACAGGGACTGAAGCTTTCTTT.

The chain combines TRBV7-8 with TRBJ1-5; D is ambiguous. The CDR3 has 13 amino acids. CDR1 and CDR2 from the germline V gene are SGHVS and FQNEAQ. V was clipped by 5 bases and J by 1 base, with 6 bases between them. The CDR3, as DNA: TGTGCCAGCAGCGCGGGCAGCAATCAGCCCCAGCATTTT. As protein: CASSAGSNQPQHF.

The chain has TRBV15 and TRBJ2-4; 7 positions agree with TRBD1. The V segment lost 5 bases and the J segment 4 bases; nucleotides outside the gene matches: 8. CDR3 length: 15 amino acids. From germline, CDR1 is LNHNV and CDR2 YYDKDF (reference sequence). CDR3 amino acids: CATSGPGTAKNIQYF. CDR3 sequence (DNA): TGTGCCACCAGCGGACCCGGGACAGCGAAAAACATTCAGTACTTC.

J is TRBJ1-2 and V is TRBV10-2, with 9 bases lining up with TRBD1. Unmatched junction bases numbered 2, after V lost 6 bases and J lost 3 bases. The CDR3 runs 13 residues. From germline, CDR1 is WSHSY and CDR2 SAAADI. The CDR3 DNA reads TGCGCCAGCAGGGACAGGGGCGACTATGGCTACACCTTC. Translation: CASRDRGDYGYTF.

V gene TRBV29-1 combines with J gene TRBJ2-7; 7 bases are shared with TRBD1. Germline CDR1 SQVTM, CDR2 ANQGSEA. After removal of 8 bases from V and 0 bases from J, the junction contained 4 bases not matched to a gene. The CDR3 is 12 amino acids. The CDR3 region is CSIRQGSYEQYF. In DNA, the CDR3 is TGCAGCATTCGACAGGGCTCCTACGAGCAGTACTTC.

This clone has a single count. The genes are TRBV4-1 and TRBJ1-5; D is possibly TRBD1 (6 bases). Trimming removed 1 base at V and 3 bases at J, with 16 bases between. Germline V gene sequence: CDR1 MGHRA, CDR2 YSYEKL. The CDR3 is 17 residues long. In DNA, the CDR3 is TGCGCCAGCAGCCAAGGATTTGGACAGCACCTCAATCAGCCCCAGCATTTT. As protein: CASSQGFGQHLNQPQHF.

This clone showed up just a few times. In nucleotides, the CDR3 is TGTGCCAGCAGCTTACTGGGCCAGCACACTGAAGCTTTCTTT. This translates into CASSLLGQHTEAFF. The chain combines TRBV7-9 with TRBJ1-1; D gene unclear. The CDR3 has 14 residues. Per germline, CDR1 SEHNR and CDR2 FQNEAQ (reference sequence). Trimming stripped 2 bases from V and 3 bases from J, with 10 bases between.

CDR3 in DNA: TGCGCCAGCAGCTTATCTAGCGGGGGTGGCTTAGAGCAGTTCTTC. It yields the protein CASSLSSGGGLEQFF. V gene TRBV5-1 combines with J gene TRBJ2-1, with 10 positions matching TRBD2. CDR3 size: 15 residues. Per the germline V gene, CDR1 is SGHRS and CDR2 is YFSETQ. The V segment lost 2 bases and the J segment 10 bases; nucleotides outside the gene matches: 9.

The V call is TRBV18, the J call TRBJ2-3; D gene unclear. There are 14 residues in the CDR3. Germline V lookup: CDR1 KGHSH, CDR2 LQKENI. V was clipped by 3 bases and J by 4 bases, with 11 bases between them. This CDR3 reads CASSPPGGADTQYF. DNA of the CDR3: TGTGCCAGCTCACCCCCTGGCGGCGCAGATACGCAGTATTTT.

This clone was recorded once. The chain couples TRBV7-9 to TRBJ1-5; possible D gene TRBD1, 5 bases. The CDR3 spans 15 residues. Germline V gives CDR1 SEHNR, CDR2 FQNEAQ (reference sequence). V was pared by 5 bases and J by 0 bases, with 11 bases between. This chain's CDR3 is CASSGNRYSNQPQHF. As DNA, the CDR3 is TGTGCCAGCAGCGGTAACAGGTATAGCAATCAGCCCCAGCATTTT. Filled out from reference TRBV7-9 and TRBJ1-5, the complete variable domain reads DTGVSQNPRHKITKRGQNVTFRCDPISEHNRLYWYRQTLGQGPEFLTYFQNEAQLEKSRLLSDRFSAERPKGSFSTLEIQRTEQGDSAMYLCASSGNRYSNQPQHFGDGTRLSIL.